This T cell receptor beta chain was profiled in a study of OX40 agonist ivuxolimab in advanced cancers. Background on the study: At doses from 0.01 to 10 mg/kg, patients were given intravenous ivuxolimab every 2 weeks. Hepatocellular carcinoma, melanoma, renal cell or head and neck cancer was diagnosed in the dose-escalation patients.

Findings of the study overall: At 0.1 to 3.0 mg/kg, clonal expansion of CD4+ and CD8+ blood T cells had occurred by week 6.

Measured with immunoSEQ multiplex PCR; TCRdb has only the in-frame clones, and not every one. The data show about 82,000 clones, about 86% seen once. Individuals having autoimmune disease history or systemic immunosuppression were not enrolled. With respect to this clone: Its antigen remains unidentified.

The CDR3 sequence is 15 residues long. Material: CD4+ or CD8+ T cells sorted from blood, obtained in a trial of the OX40 agonist ivuxolimab. The gene calls are TRBV12-1 and TRBJ1-3; the table's D call, TRBD1, was not checked against the DNA. TRBV12-1 is given as a pseudogene. The sequence derives from an adult with an advanced solid tumor such as melanoma, head and neck, liver or kidney cancer. CDR3 DNA: TGTGCCAGCAGACCGGACAGTTTCTCTGGAAACACCATATATTTT. Translation: CASRPDSFSGNTIYF.